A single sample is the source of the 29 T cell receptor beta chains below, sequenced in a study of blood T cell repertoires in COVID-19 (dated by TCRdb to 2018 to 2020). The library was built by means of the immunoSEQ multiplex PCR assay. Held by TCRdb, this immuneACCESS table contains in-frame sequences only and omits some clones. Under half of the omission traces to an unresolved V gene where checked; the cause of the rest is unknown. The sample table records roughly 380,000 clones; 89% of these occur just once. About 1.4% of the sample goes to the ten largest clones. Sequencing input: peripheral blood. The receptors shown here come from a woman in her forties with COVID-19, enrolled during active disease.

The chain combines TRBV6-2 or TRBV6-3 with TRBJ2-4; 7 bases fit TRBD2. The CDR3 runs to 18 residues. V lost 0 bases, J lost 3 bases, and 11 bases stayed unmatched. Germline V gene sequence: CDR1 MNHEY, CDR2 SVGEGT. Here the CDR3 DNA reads TGTGCCAGCAGTTACTCGCGGGAGTTCGCGAGGGACAAAAACATTCAGTACTTC. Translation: CASSYSREFARDKNIQYF.

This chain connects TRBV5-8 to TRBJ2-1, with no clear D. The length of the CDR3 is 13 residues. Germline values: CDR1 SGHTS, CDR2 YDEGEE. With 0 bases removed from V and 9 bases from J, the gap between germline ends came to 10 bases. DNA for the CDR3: TGTGCCAGCAGCTTGGGTTTACAAACTGAGCAGTTCTTC. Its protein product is CASSLGLQTEQFF.

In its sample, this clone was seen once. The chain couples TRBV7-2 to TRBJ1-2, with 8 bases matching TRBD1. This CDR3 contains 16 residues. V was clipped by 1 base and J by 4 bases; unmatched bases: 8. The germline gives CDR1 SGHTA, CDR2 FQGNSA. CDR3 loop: CASSLDSGGAGYGYTF. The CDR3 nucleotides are TGTGCCAGCAGCTTAGATTCAGGGGGCGCAGGCTATGGCTACACCTTC.

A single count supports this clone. The CDR3 sequence is CATGVAGGRNEQFF. In nucleotides, the CDR3 is TGTGCCACAGGGGTAGCGGGAGGCCGGAATGAGCAGTTCTTC. This rearrangement joins TRBV6-5 to TRBJ2-1; 10 bases agree with TRBD2. The V gene's germline CDR1 is MNHEY and CDR2 SVGAGI. J gave up 7 bases and V 10 bases, and 10 bases lay outside the gene matches. The CDR3 spans 14 residues.

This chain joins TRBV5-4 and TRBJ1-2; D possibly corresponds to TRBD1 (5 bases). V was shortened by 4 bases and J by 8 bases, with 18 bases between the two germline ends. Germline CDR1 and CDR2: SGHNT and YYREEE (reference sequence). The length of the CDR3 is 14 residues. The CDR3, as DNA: TGTGCCAGCAGCAAGATGGGCGGGGGTAAGGGCTACACCTTC. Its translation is CASSKMGGGKGYTF. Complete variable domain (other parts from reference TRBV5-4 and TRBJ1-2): ETGVTQSPTHLIKTRGQQVTLRCSSQSGHNTVSWYQQALGQGPQFIFQYYREEENGRGNFPPRFSGLQFPNYSSELNVNALELDDSALYLCASSKMGGGKGYTFGSGTRLTVV.

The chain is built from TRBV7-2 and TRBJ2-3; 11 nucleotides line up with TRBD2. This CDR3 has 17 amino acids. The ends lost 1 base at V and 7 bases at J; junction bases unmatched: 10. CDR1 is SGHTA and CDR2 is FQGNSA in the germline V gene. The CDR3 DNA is TGTGCCAGCAGCTTAGTTTCATTAGCGGGAGGGTTGAATACGCAGTATTTT. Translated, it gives CASSLVSLAGGLNTQYF.

CDR3 DNA: TGTGCCAGCAGCTCCCTGCGCTCTGGGGCCAACGTCCTGACTTTC. Protein sequence: CASSSLRSGANVLTF. The chain is built from TRBV7-8 and TRBJ2-6; no reliable D call. Trimming left V 4 bases short and J 0 bases short, with 7 bases between. This CDR3 contains 15 residues. CDR1 is SGHVS, CDR2 FQNEAQ, per germline. Supplemented by reference TRBV7-8 and TRBJ2-6, the full variable domain reads GAGVSQSPRYKVAKRGQDVALRCDPISGHVSLFWYQQALGQGPEFLTYFQNEAQLDKSGLPSDRFFAERPEGSVSTLKIQRTQQEDSAVYLCASSSLRSGANVLTFGAGSRLTVL.

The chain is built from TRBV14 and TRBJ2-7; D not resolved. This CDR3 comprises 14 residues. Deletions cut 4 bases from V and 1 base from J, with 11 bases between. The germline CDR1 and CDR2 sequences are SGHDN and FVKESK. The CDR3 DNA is TGTGCCAGCAGCCGAAGGTCGACTTCCTACGAGCAGTACTTC. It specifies CASSRRSTSYEQYF.

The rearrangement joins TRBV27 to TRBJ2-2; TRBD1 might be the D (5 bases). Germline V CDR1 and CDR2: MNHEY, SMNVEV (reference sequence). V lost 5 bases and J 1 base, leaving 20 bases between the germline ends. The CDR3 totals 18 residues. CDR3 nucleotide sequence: TGTGCCAGCAGTCCTCGCCTAGGGGAAAAGGGGAACACCGGGGAGCTGTTTTTT. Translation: CASSPRLGEKGNTGELFF.

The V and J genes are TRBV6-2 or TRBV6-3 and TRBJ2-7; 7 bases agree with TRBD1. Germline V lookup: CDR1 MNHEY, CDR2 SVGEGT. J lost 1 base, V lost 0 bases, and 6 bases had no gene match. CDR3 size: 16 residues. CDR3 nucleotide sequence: TGTGCCAGCAGTTACTCGAGGGCAGGGGGATCCTACGAGCAGTACTTC. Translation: CASSYSRAGGSYEQYF.

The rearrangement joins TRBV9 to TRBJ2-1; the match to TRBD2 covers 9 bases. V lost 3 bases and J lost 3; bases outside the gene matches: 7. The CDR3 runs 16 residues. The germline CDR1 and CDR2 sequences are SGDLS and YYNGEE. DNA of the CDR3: TGTGCCAGCAGCGATGGTGCTAGCGGGGTCTACAATGAGCAGTTCTTC. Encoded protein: CASSDGASGVYNEQFF.

The CDR3 loop reads CASSLAFRANTEAFF. CDR3 nucleotide sequence: TGTGCCAGCAGCTTAGCGTTTAGAGCGAACACTGAAGCTTTCTTT. This chain joins TRBV7-9 and TRBJ1-1; D gene uncertain. Deletions cut 0 bases from V and 1 base from J, with 9 bases between. This CDR3 contains 15 residues. Looked up from germline, CDR1 is SEHNR and CDR2 is FQNEAQ (reference sequence).

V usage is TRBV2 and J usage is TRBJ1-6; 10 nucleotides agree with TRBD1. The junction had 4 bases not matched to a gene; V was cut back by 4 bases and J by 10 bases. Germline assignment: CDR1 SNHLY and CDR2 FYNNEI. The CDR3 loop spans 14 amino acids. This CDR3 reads CASSAGTGASPLHF. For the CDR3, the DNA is TGTGCCAGCAGTGCCGGGACAGGGGCATCACCCCTCCACTTT.

CDR3 loop: CASSRLDRSDGYTF. The CDR3 region has the DNA TGTGCCAGCAGCCGATTGGACAGGTCCGACGGCTACACCTTC. The chain carries TRBV11-2 and TRBJ1-2, with TRBD1 identical over 7 bases. V shed 5 bases, J shed 8 bases, and the junction held 11 bases outside the gene matches. CDR3 length: 14 residues. Per germline, CDR1 SGHAT and CDR2 FQNNGV.

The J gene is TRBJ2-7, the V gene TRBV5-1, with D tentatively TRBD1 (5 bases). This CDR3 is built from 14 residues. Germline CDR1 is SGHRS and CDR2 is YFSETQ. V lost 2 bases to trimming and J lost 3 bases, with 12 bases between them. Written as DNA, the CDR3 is TGCGCCAGCAGCTTTGATGGGGCCGACTACGAGCAGTACTTC. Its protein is CASSFDGADYEQYF.

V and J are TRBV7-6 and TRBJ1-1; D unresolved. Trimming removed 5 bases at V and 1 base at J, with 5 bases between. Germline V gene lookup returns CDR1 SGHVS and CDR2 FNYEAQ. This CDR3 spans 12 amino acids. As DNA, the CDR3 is TGTGCCAGCAGCCCCAAGAACACTGAAGCTTTCTTT. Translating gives CASSPKNTEAFF.

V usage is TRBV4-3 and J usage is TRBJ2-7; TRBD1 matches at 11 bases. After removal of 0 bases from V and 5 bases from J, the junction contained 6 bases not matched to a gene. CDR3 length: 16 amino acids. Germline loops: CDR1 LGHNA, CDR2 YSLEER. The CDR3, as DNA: TGCGCCAGCAGCCAAGAACGGACAGGGGGCAGGGACGAGCAGTACTTC. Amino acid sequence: CASSQERTGGRDEQYF.

The CDR3 nucleotides read TGTGCCAGCAGTTACCCAGCGGGACAGGGTATGATTGAAGCTTTCTTT. Its protein is CASSYPAGQGMIEAFF. This sequence joins TRBV6-6 and TRBJ1-1; TRBD1 matches at 9 bases. V trimming: 2 bases; J trimming: 7 bases; junction bases outside the gene matches: 11. CDR1 is MNHNY, CDR2 SVGAGI, per germline (reference sequence). This CDR3 has 16 amino acids.

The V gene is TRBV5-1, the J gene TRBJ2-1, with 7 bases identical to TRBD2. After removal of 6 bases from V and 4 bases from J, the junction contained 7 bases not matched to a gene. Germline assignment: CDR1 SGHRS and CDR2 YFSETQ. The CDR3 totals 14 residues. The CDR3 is CASTMGGIYNEQFF. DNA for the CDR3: TGCGCCAGCACAATGGGGGGGATATACAATGAGCAGTTCTTC.

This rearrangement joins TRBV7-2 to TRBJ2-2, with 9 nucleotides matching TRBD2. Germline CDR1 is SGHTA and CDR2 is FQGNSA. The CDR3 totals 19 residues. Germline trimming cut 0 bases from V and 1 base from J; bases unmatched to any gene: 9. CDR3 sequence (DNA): TGTGCCAGCAGCTTAGCATCTAGCGGGGTGTACCTGAACACCGGGGAGCTGTTTTTT. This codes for CASSLASSGVYLNTGELFF.

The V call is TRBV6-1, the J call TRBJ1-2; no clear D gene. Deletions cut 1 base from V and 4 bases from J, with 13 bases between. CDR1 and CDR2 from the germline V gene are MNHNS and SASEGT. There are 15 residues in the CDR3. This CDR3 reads CASSEGTSRTYGYTF. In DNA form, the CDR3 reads TGTGCCAGCAGTGAAGGGACTTCGAGAACCTATGGCTACACCTTC.

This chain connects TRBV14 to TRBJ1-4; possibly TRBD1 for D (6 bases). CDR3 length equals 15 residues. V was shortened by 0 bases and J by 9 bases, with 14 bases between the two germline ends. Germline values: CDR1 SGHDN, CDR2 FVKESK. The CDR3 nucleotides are TGTGCCAGCAGCCAAGAGACAGGCTGGGGAAAAAAACTGTTTTTT. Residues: CASSQETGWGKKLFF.

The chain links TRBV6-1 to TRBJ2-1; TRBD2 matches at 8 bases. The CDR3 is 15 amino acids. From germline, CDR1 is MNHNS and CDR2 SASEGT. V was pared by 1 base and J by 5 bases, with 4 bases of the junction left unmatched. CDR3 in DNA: TGTGCCAGCAGTGAAGGTAGCGGGAACAACAATGAGCAGTTCTTC. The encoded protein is CASSEGSGNNNEQFF.

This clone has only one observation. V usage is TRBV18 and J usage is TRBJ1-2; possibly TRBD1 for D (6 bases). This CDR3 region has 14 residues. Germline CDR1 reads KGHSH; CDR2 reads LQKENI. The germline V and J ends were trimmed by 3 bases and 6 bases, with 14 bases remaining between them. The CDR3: CASSPYFAGDGYTF. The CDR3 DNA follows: TGTGCCAGCTCACCCTATTTTGCAGGGGATGGCTACACCTTC.

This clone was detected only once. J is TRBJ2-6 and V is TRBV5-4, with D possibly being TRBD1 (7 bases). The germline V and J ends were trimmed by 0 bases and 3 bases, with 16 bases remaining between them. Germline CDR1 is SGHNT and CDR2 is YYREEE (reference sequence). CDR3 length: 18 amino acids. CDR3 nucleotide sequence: TGTGCCAGCAGCTTGGCCCGAACAGGGGACTTTGGGGCCAACGTCCTGACTTTC. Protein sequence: CASSLARTGDFGANVLTF.

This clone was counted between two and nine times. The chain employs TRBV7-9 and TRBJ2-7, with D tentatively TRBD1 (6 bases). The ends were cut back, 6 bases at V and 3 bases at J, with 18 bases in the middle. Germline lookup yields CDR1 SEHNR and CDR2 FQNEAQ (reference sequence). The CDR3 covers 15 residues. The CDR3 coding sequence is TGTGCCAGCAGTTTTCTGGGGGCGGCCGTCTACGAGCAGTACTTC. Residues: CASSFLGAAVYEQYF.

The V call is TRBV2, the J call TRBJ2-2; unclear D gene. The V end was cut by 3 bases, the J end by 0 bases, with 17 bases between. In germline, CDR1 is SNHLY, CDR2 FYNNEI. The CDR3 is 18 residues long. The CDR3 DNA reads TGTGCCAGCAGTGACTTGGCTAGGCGGCAACCGAACACCGGGGAGCTGTTTTTT. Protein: CASSDLARRQPNTGELFF.

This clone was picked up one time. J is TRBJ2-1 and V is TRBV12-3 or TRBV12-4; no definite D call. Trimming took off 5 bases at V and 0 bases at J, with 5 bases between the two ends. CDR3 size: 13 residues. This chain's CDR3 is CASSKSSYNEQFF. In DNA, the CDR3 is TGTGCCAGCAGTAAGAGCTCCTACAATGAGCAGTTCTTC.

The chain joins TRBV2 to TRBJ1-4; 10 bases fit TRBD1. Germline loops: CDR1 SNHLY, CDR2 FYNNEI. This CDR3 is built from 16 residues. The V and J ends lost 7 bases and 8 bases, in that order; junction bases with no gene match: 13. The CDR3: CASTDLGTGVGEKLFF. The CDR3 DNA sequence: TGTGCCAGCACCGACCTCGGGACAGGGGTAGGGGAAAAACTGTTTTTT.